This paragraph covers one T cell receptor beta chain sequence. Relapse was seen in all patients after autologous stem cell transplantation, and brentuximab vedotin exposure was variable. These data originate in a study of PD-1 blockade in classical Hodgkin lymphoma. Germline V gene sequence: CDR1 MGHDK, CDR2 SYGVNS. The V end was cut by 3 bases, the J end by 0 bases, with 13 bases between. This CDR3 is 16 amino acids long. TCRdb's table, derived via immunoSEQ multiplex PCR, lists solely in-frame clones and lacks some. Altogether 20,000 to 25,000 clones are present, 80% being singletons, with the ten largest covering about a sixth.

The sample here was peripheral blood mononuclear cells (PBMCs), taken before the second cycle of nivolumab. The V call is TRBV25-1, the J call TRBJ2-3, with no clear D. This clonotype originated in a human donor with classical Hodgkin lymphoma. The CDR3 region is CASSDYSHLSTDTQYF. DNA of the CDR3: TGTGCCAGCAGTGACTACAGCCACCTCAGCACAGATACGCAGTATTTT. The variable domain in full, with the rest retrieved from reference TRBV25-1 and TRBJ2-3, is EADIYQTPRYLVIGTGKKITLECSQTMGHDKMYWYQQDPGMELHLIHYSYGVNSTEKGDLSSESTVSRIRTEHFPLTLESARPSHTSQYLCASSDYSHLSTDTQYFGPGTRLTVL.